This entry describes one T cell receptor beta chain. Authors' processing steps: Reference gene primer amplification gave estimated nucleated cell counts. Assay: immunoSEQ multiplex PCR; the TCRdb copy retains only in-frame clones and omits some. D and trimming were read from the DNA, whereas the V and J calls and clone size are those reported in that table. There are 110,000 to 150,000 clones in the sample; approximately 88% occur only once, and roughly 1.6% lies in the top ten. CDR1 and CDR2 from the germline V gene are SGDLS and YYNGEE. V gave up 4 bases and J gave up 7 bases; unmatched junction bases: 4. The CDR3 has 14 residues. The entry originates in a study of blood T cell repertoires in COVID-19. Background on the study: Acute and convalescent COVID-19 specimens originated in the United States, Italy and Spain. In each case, the material was cDNA or gDNA derived from T cells, B-cell-depleted T cells, or PBMCs.

V gene TRBV9 combines with J gene TRBJ2-1; 11 nucleotides line up with TRBD2. What was sequenced was peripheral blood. This TCR derives from a woman aged 50 to 60 with acute or convalescent COVID-19. The CDR3 here is CASSPWTSGNEQFF. The CDR3 DNA sequence: TGTGCCAGCAGCCCCTGGACTAGCGGGAATGAGCAGTTCTTC.